The present T cell receptor (beta chain) was sequenced within a study of tumor-infiltrating lymphocytes in primary liver carcinoma (dated by TCRdb to about 2017). Regarding the research as a whole: The five patients, three men and two women aged 30 to 69 years, had hepatocellular carcinoma (four) or combined HCC and intrahepatic cholangiocarcinoma (one). The tumors of the five patients were staged as T1-T3 N0M0, with maximum diameters ranging from roughly 4 to 10 cm. Each sample produced about 3.5 to 7.13 million productive TCRbeta reads, and read depth showed no significant difference between tissue types. For each liver tumor, the study sampled five regions along with adjacent normal tissue and blood, and applied TCRbeta repertoire sequencing, expression microarrays and whole-exome sequencing. A total of about 35 specimens from 5 patients, comprising some 25 tumor regions, 5 adjacent noncancerous liver tissues and 5 peripheral blood samples, were covered by TCRbeta repertoire sequencing. Agilent mRNA microarray profiling was performed on the roughly 25 tumor region samples to relate TCRbeta repertoire diversity to the local molecular phenotype. Technical replicate repertoires showed high reproducibility, with mean shared-clone rates around 0.91 and correlation coefficients above 0.95. Results and caveats for the whole study, not just this receptor: Only the TCR beta chain was sequenced, which likely underestimates true repertoire diversity because unpaired alpha chains were not captured. Only roughly 7-25% of top clones appeared in all five regions of a tumor, which suggests that tumor-infiltrating T cells are spatially heterogeneous. Compared with blood, tumors had a significantly larger share of the repertoire taken up by the top 250 clones (p = 0.039). The study included only four to six patients, and the authors note findings should be validated in a larger study. Comparison of CD4+ and CD8+ T cell repertoires was precluded by the use of bulk unsorted samples. Repertoire overlap was higher between tumor regions (mean about 35%) than tumor-adjacent (roughly 17%) or tumor-blood (approximately 14%) pairs, consistent with antigen-driven expansion.

Its CDR3 holds 16 amino acids, cysteine through phenylalanine. CDR3 DNA is the only sequence kept; it has 48 bases, read in frame from the first base. A constant-region primer and ProtoScript II reverse transcriptase were used to reverse-transcribe TCRbeta-specific cDNA from about 0.55 ug total RNA. TCRbeta libraries were built with three nested multiplex PCR rounds, a slightly modified ARM-PCR procedure. Each of the first two PCR rounds ran for 9 to 11 cycles using multiplex TRBV1-TRBV30 forward primers together with a Cbeta reverse primer. Sample barcodes and Illumina adapters were added in a final 25-cycle PCR with Deep VentR polymerase. Before sequencing, amplicons of 200-500 bp were gel-purified using a QIAquick gel extraction kit. TCRbeta amplicons were sequenced on an Illumina HiSeq 2500 with 250-bp paired-end reads. Concerning the study's data processing: To recover full CDR3 sequences, reads were quality-trimmed using Trimmomatic v0.33 and paired reads were then merged using FLASH v1.2.11. MiGEC v1.2.1b assigned V, D and J germline segments to the rearranged TCRbeta sequences. VDJtools v1.0.0 computed clonotype statistics and Shannon-Wiener diversity indices. Except for diversity analysis, only each sample's 250 most abundant clonotypes were used in subsequent analyses to reduce sampling bias. TCRdb cleaned the public reads at Q25 with fastp, built clones with MiXCR and kept in-frame beta chains. Entries that share a CDR3 protein sequence are merged under the most common genes and DNA. The V and J calls and clone size come from TCRdb's table, not from the authors' own analysis. The sample yields some 94,000 distinct CDR3 sequences; about three quarters were counted once. The ten largest make up around 9.1% of the sample.

Without any cell sorting, total RNA and DNA were co-extracted from around 18-30 mg of bulk tissue using the AllPrep DNA/RNA mini kit. Four to six patients with histopathologically diagnosed primary liver carcinoma underwent surgical resection in China between November 2015 and March 2016. At the time of sampling, the patients had chronic HBV infection and had not received any treatment. Five spatially separated regions were sampled per tumor: superior, inferior, left-lateral and right-lateral poles, plus the tumor centre. According to histology, viable tumor cells made up more than 75% of every tumor sample. Fresh tumor and adjacent tissue pieces were bisected; one half was stored in RNAlater at -80°C, the other sent for histology. With regard to this clonotype: No antigen is known for it. Relative to the germline gene, one junction end is altered; a read error may explain this.

The chain couples TRBV12-3 or TRBV12-4 to TRBJ2-6, and perhaps TRBD2 as D gene, on 6 matching bases. The clonotype comes from a woman aged 55-69 years with primary liver carcinoma and hepatitis B virus infection. The sequencing sample was made of liver tumor tissue from sampling region 5. The sample's cell subset or site label, in plain terms: tumor region T5, tumor centre. This receptor has the CDR3 CASSLAAGTGANVLTF. In nucleotides, the sequence is TGTGCCAGCAGTTTAGCGGCAGGGACTGGGGCCAACGTCCTGACCTTC.